This TCR beta chain was identified in a study of T cells in Graves' hyperthyroidism and ophthalmopathy. Findings of the study overall: Within blood appeared most thyroid clonotypes that had expanded above 0.001.

Exclusion of patients followed from uncontrolled infection, other autoimmune disease, pregnancy or lactation. Every diagnosis used clinical symptoms, serum thyroxine and TRAb, thyroid ultrasound and orbital computed tomography. Amplification targeted TCR beta CDR3 regions from RNA transcripts. Carried out on the TCR CDR3, a first-round RT-PCR used the HTBI primer set. TCRdb passed the multiplex PCR reads through MiXCR, listing each CDR3 protein once. The repertoire holds 540,000 or so distinct CDR3 sequences, approximately 44% seen once, with 15% to 20% in the top ten. There are 16 residues in the CDR3. Germline V gives CDR1 ENHRY, CDR2 SYGVKD. Trimming took 6 bases from V and 5 from J; bases not matched to a gene: 15. On this clonotype itself: Its matching antigen is unknown.

The chain links TRBV10-3 to TRBJ2-5, with TRBD1 identical over 7 bases. The origin of this receptor is an adult woman with Graves' disease, either hyperthyroidism or ophthalmopathy (not recorded which). Sequencing was carried out using peripheral blood or thyroid tissue (not recorded which). The CDR3 loop is CAISFDRVGMMETQYF. Here the CDR3 DNA reads TGTGCCATCAGCTTCGACAGGGTGGGGATGATGGAGACCCAGTACTTC.